A selection of T cell receptor beta chains follows, all from one sample in a study of blood T cells in healthy people across ages. TCRdb re-called the 5' RACE reads through MiXCR, storing one row per CDR3 protein. The sample contains about 1,800,000 distinct CDR3 sequences, roughly 28% of which appear only once. The sequencing input was blood. The receptors were sampled from a woman in her twenties or thirties in good health. The CDR3 runs from the conserved cysteine through the conserved F or W.

v_gene: TRBV4-1; CDR3aa: CASSQDSYPRTLSNEQFF
v_gene: TRBV6-2/TRBV6-3; CDR3aa: CASSYGTQANYGYTF
v_gene: TRBV9; CDR3aa: CASSVAGSASLGTDTQYF
v_gene: TRBV18; CDR3aa: CASSPPRGHTGSEAYEQYF
v_gene: TRBV12-3/TRBV12-4; CDR3aa: CASRIGQGDEQFF
v_gene: TRBV7-8; CDR3aa: CASSAQGKANYGYTF
v_gene: TRBV5-1; CDR3aa: CASSPGPKNTEAFF
v_gene: TRBV7-3; CDR3aa: CASSGAVAAYEQYF
v_gene: TRBV5-1; CDR3aa: CASSPSGGPTGELFF
v_gene: TRBV20-1; CDR3aa: CTPRTSGSGADTQYF
v_gene: TRBV20-1; CDR3aa: CSARDVGGVHSPLHF
v_gene: TRBV2; CDR3aa: CASGLGVGQPQHF
v_gene: TRBV20-1; CDR3aa: CSASGPRTYEQYF
v_gene: TRBV5-1; CDR3aa: CASSFQTEMNTEAFF
v_gene: TRBV20-1; CDR3aa: CSARVEDNEQFF
v_gene: TRBV24-1; CDR3aa: CATSDSGLSATDTQYF
v_gene: TRBV6-5; CDR3aa: CASSYSKGHRVDEKLFF
v_gene: TRBV7-7; CDR3aa: CASSPYGGADEQFF
v_gene: TRBV6-6; CDR3aa: CASNNRSNREKLFF
v_gene: TRBV18; CDR3aa: CASSPTTPGQGTETQYF
v_gene: TRBV4-1; CDR3aa: CASSVGVRGGYGYTF
v_gene: TRBV7-2; CDR3aa: CASSLGVAGLSGNTIYF
v_gene: TRBV12-3/TRBV12-4; CDR3aa: CASSRGHPYEQYF
v_gene: TRBV2; CDR3aa: CASRDRAATNEKLFF
v_gene: TRBV20-1; CDR3aa: CSARALRGRTDTQYF
v_gene: TRBV6-2/TRBV6-3; CDR3aa: CASRNSGSYQETQYF
v_gene: TRBV5-1; CDR3aa: CASSPRSSEGNGYTF
v_gene: TRBV5-5; CDR3aa: CASSLGTGPYNEQYF